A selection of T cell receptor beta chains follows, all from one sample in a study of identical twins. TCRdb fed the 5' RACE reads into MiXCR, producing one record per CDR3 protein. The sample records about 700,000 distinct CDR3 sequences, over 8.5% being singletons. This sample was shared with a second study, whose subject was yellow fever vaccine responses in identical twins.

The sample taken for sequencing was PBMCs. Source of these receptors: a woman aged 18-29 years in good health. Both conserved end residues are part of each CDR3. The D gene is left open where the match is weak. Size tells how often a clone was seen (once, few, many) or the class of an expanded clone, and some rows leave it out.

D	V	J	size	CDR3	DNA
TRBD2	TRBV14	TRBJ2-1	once	CASSPEQTNSGGAGEQFF	TGTGCCAGCAGCCCAGAGCAGACAAATAGCGGGGGGGCTGGTGAGCAGTTCTTC
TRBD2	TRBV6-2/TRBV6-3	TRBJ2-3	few	CASSSGRATDTQYF	TGTGCCAGCAGTAGCGGGAGGGCCACAGATACGCAGTATTTT
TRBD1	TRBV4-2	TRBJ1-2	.	CASSQDQGTGTFHYGYTF	TGTGCCAGCAGCCAAGATCAAGGGACAGGGACTTTTCACTATGGCTACACCTTC
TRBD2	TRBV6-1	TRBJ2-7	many	CASSDGGLAGIEQYF	TGTGCCAGCAGTGATGGGGGACTAGCGGGGATCGAGCAGTACTTC
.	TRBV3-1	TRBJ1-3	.	CASSQESAGNTIYF	TGTGCCAGCAGCCAAGAGAGTGCTGGAAACACCATATATTTT
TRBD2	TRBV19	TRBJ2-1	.	CASSQLAGGSEQFF	TGTGCCAGTAGTCAGCTAGCGGGGGGGTCAGAGCAGTTCTTC
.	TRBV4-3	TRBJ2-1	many	CASSSSLSNNEQFF	TGCGCCAGCAGCTCCTCCTTATCAAACAATGAGCAGTTCTTC
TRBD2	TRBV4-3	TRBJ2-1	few	CASSQALLANHPTGEQFF	TGCGCCAGCAGCCAAGCCCTACTAGCGAACCACCCCACAGGTGAGCAGTTCTTC
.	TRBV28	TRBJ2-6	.	CASGPGSGANVLTF	TGTGCCAGCGGCCCTGGCTCTGGGGCCAACGTCCTGACTTTC
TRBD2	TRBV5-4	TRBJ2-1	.	CASSLAGLAGVSGSYNEQFF	TGTGCCAGCAGCTTGGCCGGACTAGCGGGAGTATCCGGGTCCTACAATGAGCAGTTCTTC
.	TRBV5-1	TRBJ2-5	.	CASSLILETQYF	TGCGCCAGCAGCTTGATCCTAGAGACCCAGTACTTC
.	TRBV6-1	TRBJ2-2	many	CASGSGNTGELFF	TGTGCCAGTGGATCCGGAAACACCGGGGAGCTGTTTTTT
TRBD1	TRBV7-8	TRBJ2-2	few	CASSITGGWNTGELFF	TGTGCCAGCAGCATCACAGGGGGCTGGAACACCGGGGAGCTGTTTTTT
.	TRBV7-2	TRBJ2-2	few	CASSPVVGTGELFF	TGTGCCAGCAGCCCAGTCGTCGGGACCGGGGAGCTGTTTTTT
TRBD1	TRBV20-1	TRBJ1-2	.	CSAKTYGTAIYGYTF	TGCAGTGCTAAGACGTACGGGACAGCCATTTATGGCTACACCTTC
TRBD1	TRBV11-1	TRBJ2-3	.	CASSPYPGQGAGADTQYF	TGTGCCAGCAGCCCTTATCCGGGACAGGGGGCGGGCGCAGATACGCAGTATTTT
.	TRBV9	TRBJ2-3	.	CASSSRDGTDTQYF	TGTGCCAGCAGCAGCCGGGACGGCACAGATACGCAGTATTTT
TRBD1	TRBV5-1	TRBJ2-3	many	CASSRQGGADTQYF	TGCGCCAGCAGCAGACAGGGTGGCGCAGATACGCAGTATTTT
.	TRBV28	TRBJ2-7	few	CASSSPGTLYEQYF	TGTGCCAGCAGTTCCCCCGGGACTTTGTACGAGCAGTACTTC
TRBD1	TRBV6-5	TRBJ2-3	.	CASSYLDRGGPDTQYF	TGTGCCAGCAGTTACCTGGACAGGGGAGGGCCGGATACGCAGTATTTT
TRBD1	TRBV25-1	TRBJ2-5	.	CASSESLTGSQETQYF	TGTGCCAGCAGTGAATCCCTGACAGGGAGTCAAGAGACCCAGTACTTC
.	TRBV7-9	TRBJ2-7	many	CASSLGVREQYF	TGTGCCAGCAGCTTAGGGGTTCGCGAGCAGTACTTC
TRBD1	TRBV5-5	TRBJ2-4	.	CASNEGASKNIQYF	TGTGCCAGCAATGAGGGGGCTTCCAAAAACATTCAGTACTTC
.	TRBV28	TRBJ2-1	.	CASGPQGSSEQFF	TGTGCCAGCGGACCGCAGGGTTCTTCTGAGCAGTTCTTC
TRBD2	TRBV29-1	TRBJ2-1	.	CSVEAGLAGGYNEQFF	TGCAGCGTTGAAGCGGGACTAGCGGGGGGATACAATGAGCAGTTCTTC
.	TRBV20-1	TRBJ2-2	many	CSARDNTRDTGELFF	TGCAGTGCTAGAGATAATACCAGAGACACCGGGGAGCTGTTTTTT
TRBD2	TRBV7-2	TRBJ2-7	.	CASRYLAGAVYEQYF	TGTGCCAGCAGATACCTAGCGGGAGCCGTGTACGAGCAGTACTTC
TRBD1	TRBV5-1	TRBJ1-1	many	CASSLEGQGAEAFF	TGCGCCAGCAGCTTGGAGGGACAGGGGGCTGAAGCTTTCTTT
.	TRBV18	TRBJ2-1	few	CASSPLPQPNEQFF	TGTGCCAGCTCACCTCTCCCCCAGCCCAATGAGCAGTTCTTC
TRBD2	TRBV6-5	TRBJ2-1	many	CASSWAGRVAGAGNEQFF	TGTGCCAGCAGTTGGGCAGGGAGGGTAGCGGGAGCGGGCAATGAGCAGTTCTTC
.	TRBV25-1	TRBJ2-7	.	CASSELRQGSYEQYF	TGTGCCAGCAGTGAATTGAGGCAGGGCTCCTACGAGCAGTACTTC
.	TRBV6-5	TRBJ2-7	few	CASSYSMAQDPSYEQYF	TGTGCCAGCAGTTACTCGATGGCTCAGGATCCTTCCTACGAGCAGTACTTC
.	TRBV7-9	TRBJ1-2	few	CASSTRTENYGYTF	TGTGCCAGCAGCACGAGGACAGAAAACTATGGCTACACCTTC
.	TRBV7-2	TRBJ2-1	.	CASSLDSPTYNEQFF	TGTGCCAGCAGCCTAGACAGCCCAACCTACAATGAGCAGTTCTTC
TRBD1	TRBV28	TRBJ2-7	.	CASSLPQGAAYEQYF	TGTGCCAGCAGTCTACCTCAGGGGGCGGCCTACGAGCAGTACTTC
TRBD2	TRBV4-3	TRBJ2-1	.	CASSPVAGVGNEQFF	TGCGCCAGCAGCCCGGTAGCGGGAGTAGGCAATGAGCAGTTCTTC
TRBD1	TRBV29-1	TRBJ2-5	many	CSVENPGTGGFISETQYF	TGCAGCGTTGAAAACCCCGGGACAGGGGGCTTTATATCGGAGACCCAGTACTTC
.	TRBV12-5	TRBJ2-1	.	CASGFWTGNEQFF	TGTGCTAGTGGTTTTTGGACTGGCAATGAGCAGTTCTTC
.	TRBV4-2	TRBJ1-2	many	CASSQGVARYGYTF	TGTGCCAGCAGCCAAGGGGTAGCGCGCTATGGCTACACCTTC
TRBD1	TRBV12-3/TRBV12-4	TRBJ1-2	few	CASSLLGTAVNYGYTF	TGTGCCAGCAGTTTACTTGGGACAGCAGTTAACTATGGCTACACCTTC
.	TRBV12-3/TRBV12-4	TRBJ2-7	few	CASSFIASDHSEQYF	TGTGCCAGCAGTTTCATCGCCTCCGATCACAGCGAGCAGTACTTC
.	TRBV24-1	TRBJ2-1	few	CATTDRNNEQFF	TGTGCCACCACCGACAGAAACAATGAGCAGTTCTTC
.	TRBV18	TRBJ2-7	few	CASSPLPAGEVYEQYF	TGTGCCAGCTCACCACTTCCGGCAGGGGAGGTCTACGAGCAGTACTTC
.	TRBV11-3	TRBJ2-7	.	CASSRGAVASEQYF	TGTGCCAGCAGCCGGGGGGCGGTAGCCTCCGAGCAGTACTTC
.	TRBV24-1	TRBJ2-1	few	CATSEGDPYNEQFF	TGTGCCACCAGTGAGGGAGACCCCTACAATGAGCAGTTCTTC
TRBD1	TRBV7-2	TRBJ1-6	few	CASSSDRAYNSPLHF	TGTGCCAGCAGCTCGGACAGGGCCTATAATTCACCCCTCCACTTT
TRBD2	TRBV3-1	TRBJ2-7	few	CASSSWRGVRGVQQYF	TGTGCCAGCAGCAGCTGGCGGGGGGTAAGAGGAGTACAGCAGTACTTC
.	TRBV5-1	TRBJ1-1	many	CASRWDGNTEAFF	TGCGCCAGCAGGTGGGACGGGAACACTGAAGCTTTCTTT
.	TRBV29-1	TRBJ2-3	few	CSALARDRTDTQYF	TGCAGCGCCCTGGCGAGAGATCGCACAGATACGCAGTATTTT
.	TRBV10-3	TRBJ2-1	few	CAISEVRDYEQFF	TGTGCCATCAGTGAGGTCAGGGACTATGAGCAGTTCTTC
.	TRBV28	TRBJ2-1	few	CASSFSFYSPSIGEQFF	TGTGCCAGCAGTTTCTCCTTCTATAGCCCCAGCATTGGTGAGCAGTTCTTC